Described below is a single T cell receptor beta chain sequence and its context. Its specificity is unknown. This specimen comes from a study of cytomegalovirus exposure and HLA in healthy donors. Broader study findings: According to an earlier analysis, most TCR beta V segments yielded productive rearrangements about 87% or about 30% of the time. High sensitivity and specificity were reportedly achieved when the classifier diagnosed cytomegalovirus status.

This cohort consisted of healthy bone marrow donors. It was with 60 Vbeta and 13 Jbeta primers that the PCR ran. Produced via immunoSEQ multiplex PCR; TCRdb's table is partial and in-frame only. The sample consists of approximately 160,000 clones, about 75% of them appearing once. This CDR3 region has 13 residues. Trimming left V 3 bases short and J 7 bases short, with 14 bases between. CDR1 and CDR2 from the germline V gene are SGHDT and YYEEEE. V and J are TRBV5-6 and TRBJ2-7, with D possibly being TRBD1 (5 bases). This TCR derives from a male donor in good health and CMV-seronegative. Sequencing was carried out using PBMCs. Here the CDR3 DNA reads TGTGCCAGCAGCTCCCCTTTGGGGCGTGAGCAGTACTTC. This translates into CASSSPLGREQYF.